Presented here are 26 T cell receptor beta chains from one specimen sequenced in a study of beta chain features in type 1 diabetes. Since all of the isolated RNA was reverse transcribed, expressed TCRB transcripts were what got sequenced. Using immunoSEQ multiplex PCR, the repertoire was profiled, and TCRdb retains in-frame clones only, with some absent. The sample holds a few hundred thousand clones; around 26% are singletons and the top ten take 4%. Sequencing used central memory CD4+ T cells from blood. The receptors originated from a man aged 25 to 40 in good health.

The genes are TRBV20-1 and TRBJ1-1, with a weak D call TRBD1 (5 bases). The CDR3 spans 11 residues. Germline V gene lookup returns CDR1 DFQATT and CDR2 SNEGSKA (reference sequence). The ends were cut back, 7 bases at V and 7 bases at J, with 13 bases in the middle. CDR3 in amino acids: CSGKRGNEAFF. The CDR3 nucleotides are TGCAGTGGAAAGCGGGGGAATGAAGCTTTCTTT.

The CDR3 region has the DNA TGTGCCAGCAGCCTGGCCCAAGATACGCAGTATTTT. It encodes CASSLAQDTQYF. The J gene is TRBJ2-3, the V gene TRBV5-6, with no clear D. Between the trimmed V and J ends, which lost 4 bases and 5 bases, there was a span of 8 bases. This CDR3 has 12 amino acids. Germline CDR1 reads SGHDT; CDR2 reads YYEEEE.

This clone was seen ten or more times. The chain employs TRBV10-3 and TRBJ1-3, with D uncertain. The germline V gene has CDR1 ENHRY and CDR2 SYGVKD. CDR3 length: 15 amino acids. V was cut by 0 bases and J by 2 bases, with 8 bases left in between. As DNA, the CDR3 is TGTGCCATCAGTGAGTCGCCGGTCCCTGGAAACACCATATATTTT. Amino acids: CAISESPVPGNTIYF.

The rearrangement uses TRBV6-5 and TRBJ1-1; TRBD1 agrees at 8 bases. This CDR3 is 13 amino acids long. Germline CDR1 MNHEY, CDR2 SVGAGI. Trimming removed 6 bases from V and 5 bases from J; junction bases left unmatched: 5. The CDR3 nucleotides read TGTGCCAGCAGAGAAACAGGGGGTACTGAAGCTTTCTTT. This sequence encodes CASRETGGTEAFF.

This clone has a handful of counts. The chain combines TRBV27 with TRBJ1-1; TRBD1 might be the D (5 bases). The germline gives CDR1 MNHEY, CDR2 SMNVEV (reference sequence). V was trimmed by 8 bases and J by 6 bases, leaving 22 bases between them. The CDR3 spans 15 residues. The CDR3 nucleotides are TGTGCCAGCCGGACCCCCGGGACGGACCGCTCTGAAGCTTTCTTT. Translation gives CASRTPGTDRSEAFF.

The rearrangement joins TRBV7-9 to TRBJ2-1; D perhaps matches TRBD1 (6 bases). The CDR3 sequence is 14 residues long. V was pared by 2 bases and J by 7 bases, with 12 bases between. Germline loops: CDR1 SEHNR, CDR2 FQNEAQ (reference sequence). The CDR3 loop is CASSLSLGGNEQFF. As DNA, the CDR3 is TGTGCCAGCAGCTTAAGCTTAGGGGGAAATGAGCAGTTCTTC.

The chain employs TRBV7-9 and TRBJ1-2, with D maybe TRBD1 (5 bases). The germline V and J ends were trimmed by 5 bases and 4 bases, with 17 bases remaining between them. The CDR3 runs 15 residues. The V gene's germline CDR1 is SEHNR and CDR2 FQNEAQ (reference sequence). For the CDR3, the DNA is TGTGCCAGCAGCCTCCGGGGGGGAGGCGGCTATGGCTACACCTTC. The encoded protein is CASSLRGGGGYGYTF.

This chain joins TRBV6-5 and TRBJ2-1; perhaps D is TRBD1 or TRBD2 (5 bases each). Trimming removed 2 bases from V and 8 bases from J, with 10 bases in between. The CDR3 totals 13 residues. Germline values: CDR1 MNHEY, CDR2 SVGAGI. The CDR3 region is CASSYREGYEQFF. Written as DNA, the CDR3 is TGTGCCAGCAGTTACCGCGAGGGGTATGAGCAGTTCTTC.

Comments on this clone: An end of the junction differs from the germline gene, which may be a read error. The rearrangement joins TRBV7-2 to TRBJ2-5; no reliable D call. CDR3 size: 12 residues. Germline CDR1 and CDR2: SGHTA and FQGNSA. This CDR3 reads CASRLGSETQYF. CDR3 bases: TGTGCCAGCAGATTAGGTTCGGAGACCCAGTACTTC.

This clone was seen at least ten times. The chain has TRBV14 and TRBJ2-3, with no clear D. The length of the CDR3 is 13 residues. Germline CDR1 SGHDN, CDR2 FVKESK. V lost 1 base and J lost 7, with 9 bases in between. CDR3 amino acids: CASSQVPVHTQYF. CDR3 nucleotides: TGTGCCAGCAGCCAAGTCCCGGTCCATACGCAGTATTTT. The complete variable domain, with remaining parts taken from reference TRBV14 and TRBJ2-3, reads EAGVTQFPSHSVIEKGQTVTLRCDPISGHDNLYWYRRVMGKEIKFLLHFVKESKQDESGMPNNRFLAERTGGTYSTLKVQPAELEDSGVYFCASSQVPVHTQYFGPGTRLTVL.

The chain uses TRBV11-2 and TRBJ2-3; D is perhaps TRBD2 (6 bases). Germline assignment: CDR1 SGHAT and CDR2 FQNNGV. CDR3 size: 14 residues. The V end lost 5 bases, the J end lost 5 bases, and 14 bases lay between the germline ends. Written as DNA, the CDR3 is TGTGCCAGCAGCCCTCGGGGTAGCGGAGATACGCAGTATTTT. Translated, it gives CASSPRGSGDTQYF. Looking up the rest from reference TRBV11-2 and TRBJ2-3 gives the full variable domain: EAGVAQSPRYKIIEKRQSVAFWCNPISGHATLYWYQQILGQGPKLLIQFQNNGVVDDSQLPKDRFSAERLKGVDSTLKIQPAKLEDSAVYLCASSPRGSGDTQYFGPGTRLTVL.

This clone was recorded a few times. This chain joins TRBV11-2 and TRBJ2-5; tentatively, D is TRBD2 (6 bases). V lost 5 bases to trimming and J lost 4 bases, with 20 bases between them. The CDR3 totals 16 residues. Germline CDR1 SGHAT, CDR2 FQNNGV. CDR3: CASSIGTMTRLETQYF. As DNA, the CDR3 is TGTGCCAGCAGCATCGGGACCATGACTAGGCTAGAGACCCAGTACTTC.

This clone came up a few times. This chain joins TRBV6-5 and TRBJ2-1; tentative D call: TRBD1 (6 bases). Germline V gene data show CDR1 as MNHEY and CDR2 as SVGAGI. Deletions cut 8 bases from V and 6 bases from J, with 14 bases between. CDR3 length: 13 amino acids. The CDR3 coding sequence is TGTGCCAGCGCCTACCGGGACACCAATGAGCAGTTCTTC. This sequence encodes CASAYRDTNEQFF.

The chain combines TRBV7-2 with TRBJ2-1; 12 bases align to TRBD2. The CDR3 covers 17 residues. Looked up from germline, CDR1 is SGHTA and CDR2 is FQGNSA. Losses at the gene ends were 5 bases for V and 3 bases for J; bases not matched to a gene: 8. In DNA form, the CDR3 reads TGTGCCAGCAGCCGCCGACTAGCGGGAGAGAACTACAATGAGCAGTTCTTC. It specifies CASSRRLAGENYNEQFF.

This clone has a handful of counts. The chain couples TRBV9 to TRBJ2-5, with 8 bases aligning to TRBD2. The CDR3 has 15 residues. Unmatched junction bases numbered 6, after V lost 3 bases and J lost 2 bases. Looked up from germline, CDR1 is SGDLS and CDR2 is YYNGEE. The CDR3 region has the DNA TGTGCCAGCAGCGGGCTCGGGACTAGACAAGAGACCCAGTACTTC. Encoded protein: CASSGLGTRQETQYF.

The V gene is TRBV6-6, the J gene TRBJ2-7; D possibly corresponds to TRBD1 (5 bases). From germline, CDR1 is MNHNY and CDR2 SVGAGI (reference sequence). V shed 0 bases and J shed 5 bases, with 11 bases lying between them. The CDR3 covers 14 residues. The CDR3 sequence: CASSYSGPSNEQYF. Written as DNA, the CDR3 is TGTGCCAGCAGTTACTCGGGGCCTAGTAACGAGCAGTACTTC.

This clone was observed a handful of times. CDR3 region: CASSPRREETQYF. In nucleotides, the CDR3 is TGTGCCAGCTCACCAAGGAGGGAAGAGACCCAGTACTTC. The chain carries TRBV18 and TRBJ2-5; a weak D match, TRBD2 (6 bases). The germline V gene has CDR1 KGHSH and CDR2 LQKENI. V was shortened by 2 bases and J by 3 bases, with 7 bases between the two germline ends. CDR3 length: 13 amino acids.

The chain links TRBV27 to TRBJ2-1, with TRBD2 matching over 7 bases. This CDR3 contains 15 residues. The germline CDR1 and CDR2 sequences are MNHEY and SMNVEV (reference sequence). With 3 bases clipped from V and 5 bases from J, the junction kept 7 bases outside the gene matches. DNA for the CDR3: TGTGCCAGCAGTTTGTCCGGGACTACTAACAATGAGCAGTTCTTC. Translating gives CASSLSGTTNNEQFF.

This clone was seen ten or more times. This chain uses TRBV4-1 with TRBJ2-4; possible D gene TRBD1, 5 bases. CDR3 length equals 16 residues. Trimming took 0 bases from V and 0 from J, leaving 9 bases between them. The germline CDR1 and CDR2 sequences are MGHRA and YSYEKL. The CDR3 loop reads CASSQDPGLAKNIQYF. The DNA of the CDR3 is TGCGCCAGCAGCCAAGATCCAGGGCTAGCCAAAAACATTCAGTACTTC.

Only a few counts were recorded for this clone. This chain joins TRBV6-5 and TRBJ2-1, with D unresolved. Trimming shortened V by 7 bases and J by 7 bases, and 8 bases separated the two germline ends. The CDR3 has 11 residues. The germline V gene has CDR1 MNHEY and CDR2 SVGAGI. The DNA of the CDR3 is TGTGCCAGCACGGCGAGGAATGAGCAGTTCTTC. Its protein is CASTARNEQFF.

This clone was seen a few times. V and J are TRBV30 and TRBJ2-4; D not resolved. Germline V gene data show CDR1 as GTSNPN and CDR2 as SVGIG (reference sequence). V lost 8 bases, J lost 0 bases, and 8 bases lay in between. The CDR3 totals 12 residues. The CDR3 nucleotides read TGTGCCGGCGAATTAGCCAAAAACATTCAGTACTTC. It is translated as CAGELAKNIQYF. The full variable domain, in which reference TRBV30 and TRBJ2-4 provide the parts outside the CDR3, is SQTIHQWPATLVQPVGSPLSLECTVEGTSNPNLYWYRQAAGRGLQLLFYSVGIGQISSEVPQNLSASRPQDRQFILSSKKLLLSDSGFYLCAGELAKNIQYFGAGTRLSVL.

The chain uses TRBV7-2 and TRBJ2-7, with D perhaps being TRBD1 or TRBD2 (6 bases each). Germline V lookup: CDR1 SGHTA, CDR2 FQGNSA. V lost 5 bases and J lost 2, with 13 bases in between. The CDR3 length is 14 residues. CDR3 nucleotides: TGTGCCAGCAGCCTGACAGGAGGGACCTACGAGCAGTACTTC. Translation gives CASSLTGGTYEQYF.

The chain recombines TRBV14 with TRBJ2-5; the D gene is possibly TRBD2 (6 bases). Between the trimmed V and J ends, which lost 1 base and 4 bases, there was a span of 13 bases. CDR1 and CDR2 from the germline V gene are SGHDN and FVKESK. CDR3 size: 15 residues. Here the CDR3 DNA reads TGTGCCAGCAGCCAAGGACTAGTGGGTGCAGAGACCCAGTACTTC. It yields the protein CASSQGLVGAETQYF.

Many counts were recorded for this clone. The J gene is TRBJ2-7, the V gene TRBV7-2, with D perhaps matching TRBD2 (5 bases). With 2 bases removed from V and 4 bases from J, the gap between germline ends came to 15 bases. Germline V gene lookup returns CDR1 SGHTA and CDR2 FQGNSA. This CDR3 spans 15 amino acids. CDR3 residues: CASSLRAALAYEQYF. CDR3 sequence (DNA): TGTGCCAGCAGCTTAAGAGCGGCCTTAGCATACGAGCAGTACTTC. The full variable domain, its missing parts supplied by reference TRBV7-2 and TRBJ2-7, is GAGVSQSPSNKVTEKGKDVELRCDPISGHTALYWYRQSLGQGLEFLIYFQGNSAPDKSGLPSDRFSAERTGGSVSTLTIQRTQQEDSAVYLCASSLRAALAYEQYFGPGTRLTVT.

This clone was seen a few times. V and J are TRBV27 and TRBJ2-4; TRBD1 agrees at 9 bases. From germline, CDR1 is MNHEY and CDR2 SMNVEV (reference sequence). The CDR3 is made up of 15 amino acids. V was pared by 2 bases and J by 4 bases, with 3 bases of the junction left unmatched. CDR3 in amino acids: CASSLRGTGKNIQYF. The CDR3 DNA follows: TGTGCCAGCAGTTTAAGGGGGACAGGGAAAAACATTCAGTACTTC.

This clone has a handful of counts. In the same sample, other DNA sequences code for this CDR3. This chain uses TRBV5-1 with TRBJ1-2; no definite D call. The CDR3 extends over 13 amino acids. Between the trimmed V and J ends, which lost 0 bases and 0 bases, there was a span of 3 bases. Germline V lookup: CDR1 SGHRS, CDR2 YFSETQ. The CDR3 loop reads CASSLDANYGYTF. CDR3 DNA sequence: TGCGCCAGCAGCTTGGATGCTAACTATGGCTACACCTTC.